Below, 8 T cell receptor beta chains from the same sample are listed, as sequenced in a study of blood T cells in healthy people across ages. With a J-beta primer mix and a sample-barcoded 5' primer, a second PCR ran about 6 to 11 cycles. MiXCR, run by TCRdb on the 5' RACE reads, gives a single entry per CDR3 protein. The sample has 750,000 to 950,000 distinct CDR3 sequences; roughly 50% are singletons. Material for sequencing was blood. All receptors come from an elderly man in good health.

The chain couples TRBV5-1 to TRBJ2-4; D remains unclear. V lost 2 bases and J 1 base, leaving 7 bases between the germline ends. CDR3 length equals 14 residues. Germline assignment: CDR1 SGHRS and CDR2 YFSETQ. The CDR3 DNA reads TGCGCCAGCAGCTTTACATTGGCCAAAAACATTCAGTACTTC. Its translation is CASSFTLAKNIQYF.

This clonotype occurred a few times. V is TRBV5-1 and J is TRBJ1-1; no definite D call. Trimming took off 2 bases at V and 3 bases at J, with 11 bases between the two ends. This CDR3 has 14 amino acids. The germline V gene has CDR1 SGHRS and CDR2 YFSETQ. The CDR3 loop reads CASSFSSLDTEAFF. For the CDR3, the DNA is TGCGCCAGCAGCTTTAGTTCTCTTGACACTGAAGCTTTCTTT. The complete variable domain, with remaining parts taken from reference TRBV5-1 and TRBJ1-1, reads KAGVTQTPRYLIKTRGQQVTLSCSPISGHRSVSWYQQTPGQGLQFLFEYFSETQRNKGNFPGRFSGRQFSNSRSEMNVSTLELGDSALYLCASSFSSLDTEAFFGQGTRLTVV.

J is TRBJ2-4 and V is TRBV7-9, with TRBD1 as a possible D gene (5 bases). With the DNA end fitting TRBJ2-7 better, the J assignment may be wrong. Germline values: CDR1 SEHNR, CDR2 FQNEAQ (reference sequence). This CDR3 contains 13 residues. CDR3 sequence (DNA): TGTGCCAGCAGCTTATGGGGCCAGTACGAGCAGTACTTC. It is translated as CASSLWGQYEQYF.

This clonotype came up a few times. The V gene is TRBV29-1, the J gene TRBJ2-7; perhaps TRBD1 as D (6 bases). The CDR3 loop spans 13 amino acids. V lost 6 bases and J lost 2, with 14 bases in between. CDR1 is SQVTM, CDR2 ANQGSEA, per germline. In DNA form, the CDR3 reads TGCAGCGTCATCCCGGACAGTCCCTACGAGCAGTACTTC. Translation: CSVIPDSPYEQYF.

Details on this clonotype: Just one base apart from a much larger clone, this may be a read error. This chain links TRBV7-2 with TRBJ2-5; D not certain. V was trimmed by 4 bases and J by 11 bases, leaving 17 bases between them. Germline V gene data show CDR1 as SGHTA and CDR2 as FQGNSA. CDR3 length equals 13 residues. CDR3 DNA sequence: TGTGCCAGCAGCTCGCGACTCTACAATGAGCAGTACTTC. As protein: CASSSRLYNEQYF.

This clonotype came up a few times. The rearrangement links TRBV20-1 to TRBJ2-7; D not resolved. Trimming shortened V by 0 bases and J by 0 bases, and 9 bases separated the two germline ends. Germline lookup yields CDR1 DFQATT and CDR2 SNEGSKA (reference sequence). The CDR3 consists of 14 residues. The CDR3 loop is CSAREDQASYEQYF. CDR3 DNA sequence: TGCAGTGCTAGAGAAGACCAGGCCTCCTACGAGCAGTACTTC.

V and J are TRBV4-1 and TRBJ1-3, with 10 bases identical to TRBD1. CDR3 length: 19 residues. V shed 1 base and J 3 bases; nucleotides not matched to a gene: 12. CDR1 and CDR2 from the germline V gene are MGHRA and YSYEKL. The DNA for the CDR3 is TGCGCCAGCAGCCAAGCGACCCCTTTGACAGGGGGCGGTGGAAACACCATATATTTT. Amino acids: CASSQATPLTGGGGNTIYF.

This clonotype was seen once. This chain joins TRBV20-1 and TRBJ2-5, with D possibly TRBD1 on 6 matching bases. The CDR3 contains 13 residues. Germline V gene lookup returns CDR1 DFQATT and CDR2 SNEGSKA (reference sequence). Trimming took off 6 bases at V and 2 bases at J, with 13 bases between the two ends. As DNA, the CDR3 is TGCAGTGCCGTGGGACAAAGACAAGAGACCCAGTACTTC. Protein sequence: CSAVGQRQETQYF.